Presented here are 9 T cell receptor beta chains from one specimen sequenced in a study of blood T cells in healthy people across ages. Primed by a sample-barcoded 5' primer and a J-beta primer mix, a second PCR proceeded for about 7 to 11 cycles. Using its own MiXCR run on the 5' RACE reads, TCRdb lists one record per CDR3 protein. The repertoire has about 680,000 distinct CDR3 sequences, around 45% of them found once; the top ten carry about a third. The sample consisted of blood. The receptors were sampled from a woman aged 60 to 75 in good health.

With regard to this clonotype: The junction departs from the called germline gene at one end, perhaps through a read error. This chain connects TRBV9 to TRBJ2-5; 7 bases agree with TRBD1. The CDR3 length is 15 residues. Germline lookup yields CDR1 SGDLS and CDR2 YYNGEE. The CDR3 region has the DNA TGTGCCGGCAGCGTGACACAGGGGCTCCAAGAGACCCAGTACTTC. Translated: CAGSVTQGLQETQYF.

V gene TRBV20-1 combines with J gene TRBJ2-5, with D hard to call. V lost 6 bases and J 2 bases, leaving 10 bases between the germline ends. The CDR3 is 12 amino acids. From germline, CDR1 is DFQATT and CDR2 SNEGSKA (reference sequence). CDR3 sequence: CSALHTQETQYF. The CDR3 nucleotides read TGCAGTGCCCTTCACACGCAAGAGACCCAGTACTTC.

The V call is TRBV5-6, the J call TRBJ2-5; no definite D call. Trimming took off 4 bases at V and 1 base at J, with 8 bases between the two ends. CDR1 is SGHDT, CDR2 YYEEEE, per germline. The CDR3 sequence is 13 residues long. CDR3 DNA: TGTGCCAGCAGCGGCAGCGCCCAAGAGACCCAGTACTTC. Translation: CASSGSAQETQYF.

The J gene is TRBJ2-3, the V gene TRBV10-3; weak D call: TRBD2 (5 bases). Trimming stripped 4 bases from V and 0 bases from J, with 8 bases between. The germline gives CDR1 ENHRY, CDR2 SYGVKD. The CDR3 length is 14 residues. CDR3 nucleotides: TGTGCCATCAGTGGTAGGACTAGCACAGATACGCAGTATTTT. Its protein is CAISGRTSTDTQYF.

The genes are TRBV7-9 and TRBJ1-1; D remains ambiguous. CDR3 length equals 15 residues. Germline-derived CDR1 and CDR2 are SEHNR and FQNEAQ (reference sequence). Trimming cost V 1 base and J 1 base, with 10 bases left between them. Here the CDR3 DNA reads TGTGCCAGCAGCTTAGTTGAGGGCGCGAACACTGAAGCTTTCTTT. Translation: CASSLVEGANTEAFF.

The rearrangement uses TRBV29-1 and TRBJ2-5; D is uncertain. In germline, CDR1 is SQVTM, CDR2 ANQGSEA. CDR3 size: 12 residues. Trimming stripped 4 bases from V and 5 bases from J, with 11 bases between. CDR3 in amino acids: CSVGLLGETQYF. CDR3 bases: TGCAGCGTTGGCCTGCTCGGGGAGACCCAGTACTTC. Full variable domain (rest looked up from reference TRBV29-1 and TRBJ2-5): SAVISQKPSRDICQRGTSLTIQCQVDSQVTMMFWYRQQPGQSLTLIATANQGSEATYESGFVIDKFPISRPNLTFSTLTVSNMSPEDSSIYLCSVGLLGETQYFGPGTRLLVL.

The gene calls are TRBV4-3 and TRBJ2-1; 12 nucleotides line up with TRBD2. This CDR3 is 18 amino acids long. The germline gives CDR1 LGHNA, CDR2 YSLEER. J lost 8 bases, V lost 1 base, and 12 bases had no gene match. CDR3 nucleotide sequence: TGCGCCAGCAGCCAAGCCCCACTAGCGGGAGGATCGGGGGATGAGCAGTTCTTC. Translated: CASSQAPLAGGSGDEQFF.

Worth noting for this clonotype: At one boundary the junction diverges from the germline segment, which might be a read error. This rearrangement joins TRBV7-7 to TRBJ2-7; 7 bases are shared with TRBD2. TRBJ2-4 matches the DNA end more closely, so the J call is doubtful. This CDR3 comprises 16 residues. CDR1 is SSHAT and CDR2 is FNYEAQ in the germline V gene (reference sequence). CDR3 DNA: TGTGCTAGCAGCTTACCCGGGGGAGGGACCAAAAACATTCAGTACTTC. This sequence encodes CASSLPGGGTKNIQYF.

The gene calls are TRBV10-3 and TRBJ2-2, with TRBD1 matching over 8 bases. CDR1 is ENHRY and CDR2 is SYGVKD in the germline V gene. V was clipped by 5 bases and J by 0 bases; unmatched bases: 2. This CDR3 contains 15 residues. CDR3 bases: TGTGCCATCAGTCGGACAGGGTCGAACACCGGGGAGCTGTTTTTT. This translates into CAISRTGSNTGELFF.